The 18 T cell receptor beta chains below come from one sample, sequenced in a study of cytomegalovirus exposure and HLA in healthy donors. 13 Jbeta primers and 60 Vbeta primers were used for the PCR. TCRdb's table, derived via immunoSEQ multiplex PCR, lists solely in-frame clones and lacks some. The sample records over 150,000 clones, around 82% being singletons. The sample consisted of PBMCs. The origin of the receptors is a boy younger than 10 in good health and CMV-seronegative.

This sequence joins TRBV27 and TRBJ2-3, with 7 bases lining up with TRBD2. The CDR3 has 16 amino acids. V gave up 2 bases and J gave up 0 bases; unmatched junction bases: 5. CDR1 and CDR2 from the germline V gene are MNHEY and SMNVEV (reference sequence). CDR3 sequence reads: CASSLLAGASTDTQYF. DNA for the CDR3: TGTGCCAGCAGTTTACTCGCGGGAGCAAGCACAGATACGCAGTATTTT.

The CDR3 loop reads CASSLSVNTEAFF. The DNA of the CDR3 is TGTGCCAGCAGCTTGAGCGTGAACACTGAAGCTTTCTTT. V is TRBV5-4 and J is TRBJ1-1, with D uncertain. V lost 1 base to trimming and J lost 0 bases, with 4 bases between them. Germline CDR1 and CDR2: SGHNT and YYREEE (reference sequence). The CDR3 runs 13 residues.

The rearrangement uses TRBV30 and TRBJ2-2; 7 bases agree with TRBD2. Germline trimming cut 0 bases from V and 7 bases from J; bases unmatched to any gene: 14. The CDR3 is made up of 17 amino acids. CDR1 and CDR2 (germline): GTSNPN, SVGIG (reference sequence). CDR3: CAWSVGGSIKYIGELFF. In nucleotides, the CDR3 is TGTGCCTGGAGTGTAGGCGGGAGTATCAAGTACATCGGGGAGCTGTTTTTT.

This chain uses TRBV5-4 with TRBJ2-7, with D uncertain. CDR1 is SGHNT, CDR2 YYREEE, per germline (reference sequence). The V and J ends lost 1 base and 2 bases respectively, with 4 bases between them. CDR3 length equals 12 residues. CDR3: CASSLFAYEQYF. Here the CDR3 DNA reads TGTGCCAGCAGCTTGTTCGCCTACGAGCAGTACTTC. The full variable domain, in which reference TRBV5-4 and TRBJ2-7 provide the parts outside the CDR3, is ETGVTQSPTHLIKTRGQQVTLRCSSQSGHNTVSWYQQALGQGPQFIFQYYREEENGRGNFPPRFSGLQFPNYSSELNVNALELDDSALYLCASSLFAYEQYFGPGTRLTVT.

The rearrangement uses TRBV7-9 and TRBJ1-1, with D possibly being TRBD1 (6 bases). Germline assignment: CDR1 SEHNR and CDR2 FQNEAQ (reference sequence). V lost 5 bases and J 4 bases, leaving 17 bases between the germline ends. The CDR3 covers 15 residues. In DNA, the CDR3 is TGTGCCAGCAGCCCTCCAGGGGCTAGAGGCACTGAAGCTTTCTTT. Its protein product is CASSPPGARGTEAFF.

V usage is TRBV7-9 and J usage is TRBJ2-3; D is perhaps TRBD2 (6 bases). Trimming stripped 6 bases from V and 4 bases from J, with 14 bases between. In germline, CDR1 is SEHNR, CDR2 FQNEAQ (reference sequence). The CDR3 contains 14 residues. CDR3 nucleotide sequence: TGTGCCAGCAGAGTCGGGAGAGTACCAGATACGCAGTATTTT. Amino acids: CASRVGRVPDTQYF.

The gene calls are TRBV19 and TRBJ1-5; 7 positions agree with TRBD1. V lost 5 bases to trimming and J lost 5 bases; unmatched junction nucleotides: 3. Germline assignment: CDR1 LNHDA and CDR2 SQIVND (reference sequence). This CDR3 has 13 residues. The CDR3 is CASSGTGDQPQHF. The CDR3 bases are TGTGCCAGTAGTGGAACAGGGGATCAGCCCCAGCATTTT.

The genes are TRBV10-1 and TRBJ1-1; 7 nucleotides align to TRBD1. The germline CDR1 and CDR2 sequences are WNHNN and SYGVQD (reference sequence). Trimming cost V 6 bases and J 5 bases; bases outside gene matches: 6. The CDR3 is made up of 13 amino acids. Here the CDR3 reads CASSSSGGTEAFF. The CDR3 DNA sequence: TGCGCCAGCAGCTCATCAGGGGGTACTGAAGCTTTCTTT.

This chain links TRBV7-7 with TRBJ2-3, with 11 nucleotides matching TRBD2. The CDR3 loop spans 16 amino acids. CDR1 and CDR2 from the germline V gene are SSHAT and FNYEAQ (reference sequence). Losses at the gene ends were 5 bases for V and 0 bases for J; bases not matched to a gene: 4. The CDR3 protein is CASSPLAGASTDTQYF. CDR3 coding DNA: TGTGCCAGCAGCCCACTAGCGGGAGCTAGCACAGATACGCAGTATTTT.

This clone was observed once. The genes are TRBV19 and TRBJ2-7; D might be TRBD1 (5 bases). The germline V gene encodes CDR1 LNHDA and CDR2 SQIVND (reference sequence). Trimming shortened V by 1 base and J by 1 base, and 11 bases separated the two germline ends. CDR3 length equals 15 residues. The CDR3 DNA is TGTGCCAGTAGTATAGGGACAACCCCATCCTACGAGCAGTACTTC. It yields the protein CASSIGTTPSYEQYF.

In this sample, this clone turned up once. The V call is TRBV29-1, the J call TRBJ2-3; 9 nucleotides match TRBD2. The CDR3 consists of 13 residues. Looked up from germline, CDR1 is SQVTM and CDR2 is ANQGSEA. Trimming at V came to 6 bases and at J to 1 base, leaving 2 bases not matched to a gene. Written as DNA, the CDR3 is TGCAGCGTCCGGACTAGCGGCACAGATACGCAGTATTTT. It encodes CSVRTSGTDTQYF.

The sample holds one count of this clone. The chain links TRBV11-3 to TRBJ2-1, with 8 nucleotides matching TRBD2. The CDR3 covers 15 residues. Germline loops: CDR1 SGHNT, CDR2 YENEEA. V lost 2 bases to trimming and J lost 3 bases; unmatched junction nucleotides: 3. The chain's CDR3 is CASSLRLASYNEQFF. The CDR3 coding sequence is TGTGCCAGCAGCTTACGACTAGCGAGCTACAATGAGCAGTTCTTC.

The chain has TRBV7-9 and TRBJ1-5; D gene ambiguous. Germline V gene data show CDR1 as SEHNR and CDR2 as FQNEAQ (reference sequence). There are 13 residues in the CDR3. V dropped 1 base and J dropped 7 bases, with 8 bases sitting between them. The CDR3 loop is CASSLGGVQPQHF. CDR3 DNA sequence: TGTGCCAGCAGCTTAGGCGGGGTCCAGCCCCAGCATTTT.

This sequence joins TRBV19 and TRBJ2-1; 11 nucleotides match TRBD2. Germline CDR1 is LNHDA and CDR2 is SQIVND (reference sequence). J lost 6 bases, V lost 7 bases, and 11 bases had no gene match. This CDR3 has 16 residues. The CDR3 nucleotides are TGTGCCAGTACTCAAGGGGTTAGCGGGAGGGCCAATGAGCAGTTCTTC. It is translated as CASTQGVSGRANEQFF.

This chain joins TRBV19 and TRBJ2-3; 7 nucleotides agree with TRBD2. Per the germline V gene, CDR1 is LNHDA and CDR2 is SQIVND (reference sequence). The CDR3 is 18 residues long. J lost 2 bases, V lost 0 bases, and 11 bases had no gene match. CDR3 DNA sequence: TGTGCCAGTAGTATAGATCCCCCTAGCGGTGTTCCCACAGATACGCAGTATTTT. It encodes CASSIDPPSGVPTDTQYF.

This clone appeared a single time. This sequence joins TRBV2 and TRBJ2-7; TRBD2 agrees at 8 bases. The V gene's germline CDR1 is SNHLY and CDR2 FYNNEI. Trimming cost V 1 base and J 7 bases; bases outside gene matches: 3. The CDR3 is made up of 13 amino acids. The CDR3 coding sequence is TGTGCCAGCAGTGAAGGACTAGCGAGAGAGCAGTACTTC. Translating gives CASSEGLAREQYF. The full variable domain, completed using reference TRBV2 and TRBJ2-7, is EPEVTQTPSHQVTQMGQEVILRCVPISNHLYFYWYRQILGQKVEFLVSFYNNEISEKSEIFDDQFSVERPDGSNFTLKIRSTKLEDSAMYFCASSEGLAREQYFGPGTRLTVT.

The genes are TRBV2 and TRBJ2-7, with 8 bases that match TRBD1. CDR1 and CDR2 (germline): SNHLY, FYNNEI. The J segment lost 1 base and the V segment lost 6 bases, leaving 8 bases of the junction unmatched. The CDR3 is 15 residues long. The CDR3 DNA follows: TGTGCCAGCAGCCAACGACAGGGGCCTTCCTACGAGCAGTACTTC. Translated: CASSQRQGPSYEQYF.

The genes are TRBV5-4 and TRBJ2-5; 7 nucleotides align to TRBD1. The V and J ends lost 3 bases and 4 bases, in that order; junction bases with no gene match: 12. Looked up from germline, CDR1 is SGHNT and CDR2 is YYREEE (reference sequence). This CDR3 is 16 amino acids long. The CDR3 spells CASSSGQSRWRETQYF. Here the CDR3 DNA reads TGTGCCAGCAGCTCGGGACAGAGCAGGTGGAGAGAGACCCAGTACTTC.